This T cell receptor beta chain was captured by sequencing in a study of human T cells and chemical hapten exposure. This clonotype was recorded a few times. Unfractionated whole blood yielded total RNA. The CDR3 spans 15 residues. Germline CDR1 and CDR2: DFQATT and SNEGSKA (reference sequence). Germline trimming cut 6 bases from V and 0 bases from J; bases unmatched to any gene: 5. Per the authors' pipeline: Sample TCR counts, which ranged from 23,224 to 690,600, had a median of approximately 100,000. One entry per CDR3 protein results from TCRdb running MiXCR on the 5' RACE reads. The V and J calls, along with clone size, are taken from TCRdb and not from the paper's own processing. The repertoire has 110,000 or so distinct CDR3 sequences, 15% to 20% of them found once; the top ten carry around 3%.

The chain employs TRBV20-1 and TRBJ2-3, with 11 bases aligning to TRBD2. This clonotype originated in a human donor in good health. CDR3 sequence reads: CSAVPSGRSTDTQYF. CDR3 bases: TGCAGTGCGGTTCCTAGCGGGAGGAGCACAGATACGCAGTATTTT.